A single sample gave rise to the 9 T cell receptor beta chains below, sequenced in a study of T cell repertoires in ileal Crohn's disease. Some clones are missing from TCRdb's copy, which holds only in-frame ones; the method was immunoSEQ multiplex PCR. The table has about 17,000 clones, approximately 80% seen once. Noted time point: inflamed ileum from the surgical specimen. What was sequenced was ileal tissue. Receptors originate from an adult with Crohn's disease.

This chain uses TRBV9 with TRBJ1-5; no reliable D call. This CDR3 comprises 13 residues. Germline values: CDR1 SGDLS, CDR2 YYNGEE. V lost 0 bases and J 1 base, leaving 2 bases between the germline ends. The CDR3 DNA is TGTGCCAGCAGCGTAGGGAGCAATCAGCCCCAGCATTTT. This translates into CASSVGSNQPQHF.

This clone was picked up a small number of times. In nucleotides, the CDR3 is TGTGCCAGTAGTATATTAGGACAGGGTGGCTACGAGCAGTACTTC. Encoded protein: CASSILGQGGYEQYF. This chain uses TRBV19 with TRBJ2-7; 8 nucleotides align to TRBD1. V dropped 2 bases and J dropped 3; count of bases not matched to a gene: 6. The germline gives CDR1 LNHDA, CDR2 SQIVND (reference sequence). This CDR3 contains 15 residues.

This clone was counted a few times. This chain connects TRBV6-5 to TRBJ2-3; the D is unclear. The CDR3 runs to 15 residues. The germline V gene has CDR1 MNHEY and CDR2 SVGAGI. Deletions cut 0 bases from V and 4 bases from J, with 11 bases between. CDR3 sequence reads: CASSYSSGLADTQYF. In DNA form, the CDR3 reads TGTGCCAGCAGTTACTCGTCCGGGCTGGCAGATACGCAGTATTTT.

This rearrangement joins TRBV6-4 to TRBJ1-1, with 9 bases that match TRBD1. Unmatched junction bases numbered 13, after V lost 2 bases and J lost 0 bases. CDR1 MRHNA and CDR2 SNTAGT come from the germline V gene. The CDR3 has 19 amino acids. Here the CDR3 reads CASSDGLRTGDSMNTEAFF. CDR3 in DNA: TGTGCCAGCAGTGACGGTCTTCGGACAGGGGATTCGATGAACACTGAAGCTTTCTTT.

The chain combines TRBV5-1 with TRBJ2-3; D gene ambiguous. CDR3 size: 18 residues. CDR1 is SGHRS, CDR2 YFSETQ, per germline. Trimming removed 2 bases from V and 0 bases from J, with 19 bases in between. The CDR3 here is CASSLMGNTAQSTDTQYF. CDR3 in DNA: TGCGCCAGCAGCTTAATGGGAAATACGGCCCAAAGCACAGATACGCAGTATTTT.

The chain links TRBV5-8 to TRBJ1-5; 7 bases line up with TRBD1. The CDR3 consists of 15 residues. Trimming removed 3 bases from V and 6 bases from J; junction bases left unmatched: 9. Germline CDR1 reads SGHTS; CDR2 reads YDEGEE. The chain's CDR3 is CASSSPGGWGQPQHF. CDR3 DNA: TGTGCCAGCAGCTCACCAGGGGGATGGGGTCAGCCCCAGCATTTT.

As for this clone: At one end the junction does not follow the germline gene, possibly because of a read error. The J gene is TRBJ2-5, the V gene TRBV2; 10 bases match TRBD2. The CDR3 runs 16 residues. Germline lookup yields CDR1 SNHLY and CDR2 FYNNEI. DNA for the CDR3: TGTGCCGGCAGGGGAAGCGGGGGGGCCAAGGGTGAGACCCAGTACTTC. Its protein product is CAGRGSGGAKGETQYF.

This clone was observed once. The chain employs TRBV4-3 and TRBJ2-3; 12 bases align to TRBD2. J gave up 5 bases and V 0 bases, and 3 bases lay outside the gene matches. Germline values: CDR1 LGHNA, CDR2 YSLEER. The CDR3 covers 16 residues. The CDR3 loop is CASSQETSGSGDTQYF. CDR3 nucleotides: TGCGCCAGCAGCCAAGAGACTAGCGGGAGTGGAGATACGCAGTATTTT.

In this sample, this clone turned up once. The chain joins TRBV7-9 to TRBJ2-2; D call uncertain. Germline CDR1 reads SEHNR; CDR2 reads FQNEAQ (reference sequence). The length of the CDR3 is 15 residues. V lost 8 bases and J 4 bases, leaving 17 bases between the germline ends. CDR3 in amino acids: CASGGLALSTGELFF. The CDR3, as DNA: TGTGCCAGCGGTGGGCTCGCCCTAAGCACCGGGGAGCTGTTTTTT.